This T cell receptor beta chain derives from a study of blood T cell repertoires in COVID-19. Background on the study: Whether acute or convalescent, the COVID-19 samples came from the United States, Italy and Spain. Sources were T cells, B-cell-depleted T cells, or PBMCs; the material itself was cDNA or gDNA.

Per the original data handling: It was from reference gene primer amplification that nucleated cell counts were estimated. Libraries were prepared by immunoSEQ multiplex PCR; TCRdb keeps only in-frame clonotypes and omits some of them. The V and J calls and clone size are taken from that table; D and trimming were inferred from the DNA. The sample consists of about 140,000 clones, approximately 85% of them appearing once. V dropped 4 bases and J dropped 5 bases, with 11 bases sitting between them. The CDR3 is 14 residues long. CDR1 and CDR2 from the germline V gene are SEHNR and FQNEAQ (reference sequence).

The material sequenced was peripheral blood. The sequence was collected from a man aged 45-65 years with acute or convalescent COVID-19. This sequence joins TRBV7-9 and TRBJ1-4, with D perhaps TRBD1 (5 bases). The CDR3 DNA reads TGTGCCAGCAGCTCGGGACTTAGGAATGAAAAACTGTTTTTT. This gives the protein CASSSGLRNEKLFF.